The rows below give T cell receptor beta chains drawn from one sample of a study of CD4 T cell repertoires in COVID-19. Here immunoSEQ multiplex PCR was the method, and the copy in TCRdb shows in-frame clones only, minus some. In the table there are over 20,000 clones, roughly 84% of which are singletons. Sequenced material: central memory CD4+ T cells from blood, taken before the COVID-19 pandemic. The receptors were gathered from a human donor who had COVID-19. The conserved cysteine and the conserved F or W are not part of the CDR3 here.

TRBJ1-1 | TRBV11-3 | ASSLDGPGVNPEAF
TRBJ2-4 | TRBV7-9 | ASSPIIAPY
TRBJ2-2 | TRBV13 | ASSTLFKNTGELF
TRBJ1-1 | TRBV7-6 | ASSGAGGASAF
TRBJ2-3 | TRBV7-2 | ASSLAGLETDTQY
TRBJ1-4 | TRBV9 | ASSVGRGHGEKLF
TRBJ1-1 | TRBV30 | AWSPNPDSGAF
TRBJ1-2 | TRBV11-2 | ASSPGGEGGGYT
TRBJ2-5 | TRBV7-7 | ASSLIGVKETQY
TRBJ1-1 | TRBV28 | ASSGLTEAF
TRBJ2-7 | TRBV7-2 | ASSFPDRYHEQY
TRBJ1-3 | TRBV5-1 | ASSLDKSGNTIY
TRBJ2-1 | TRBV5-1 | ASSLGQGADEQF
TRBJ2-4 | TRBV15 | ATSRGGGVDKNIQY
TRBJ1-6 | TRBV6-5 | ASTPTGTAYSPLH
TRBJ1-4 | TRBV6-5 | ASSYSRGNEKLF